This is a list of T cell receptor beta chains from one sample in a study of blood T cells in healthy people across ages. MiXCR, applied by TCRdb to the 5' RACE reads, yields one record per CDR3 protein. The sample contains over 1,300,000 distinct CDR3 sequences, approximately 60% of which appear only once. The sequenced material came from blood. These receptors were obtained from a man aged 18 to 30 in good health. Each CDR3 is given with its conserved first and last residue. The order of the fields is J gene, clone size, V gene, D gene, CDR3 DNA, CDR3 protein. A D gene is named only where the DNA matches it firmly. Size is stated for part of the rows, as once, few or many counts, or as a class when the clone is expanded.

>TRBJ2-1|NA|TRBV12-3/TRBV12-4|NA
TGTGCCAGCAGTCTTTTCCGGCTTTACAATGAGCAGTTCTTC
CASSLFRLYNEQFF
>TRBJ1-2|NA|TRBV5-6|NA
TGTGCCAGCAGCTTGGGGAGGAAGAGTGGCTACACCTTC
CASSLGRKSGYTF
>TRBJ2-7|NA|TRBV2|TRBD2
TGTGCCAGCAGGAGCCGGGGGGTCCCACACTCCTACGAGCAGTACTTC
CASRSRGVPHSYEQYF
>TRBJ1-5|NA|TRBV6-1|NA
TGTGCCAGCAGTGAAGTGCCTACAGGGAGCAATCAGCCCCAGCATTTT
CASSEVPTGSNQPQHF
>TRBJ2-5|NA|TRBV11-1|NA
TGTGCCAGCAGCGGATCAGTCCGGGCGAATGAGCAGTACTTC
CASSGSVRANEQYF
>TRBJ2-2|NA|TRBV9|NA
TGTGCCAGCAGCGGCCAGATCAACCCCGCGAACACCGGGGAGCTGTTTTTT
CASSGQINPANTGELFF
>TRBJ2-2|NA|TRBV18|NA
TGTGCCAGCTCACCAGAGTTAAACACCGGGGAGCTGTTTTTT
CASSPELNTGELFF
>TRBJ2-3|NA|TRBV5-6|TRBD2
TGTGCCAGCAGCTTTGAAGCGGGAGAGAGGGGTACGCAGTATTTT
CASSFEAGERGTQYF
>TRBJ2-5|NA|TRBV5-1|NA
TGCGCCAGCAGCTTGCGATTCGCGGAGACCCAGTACTTC
CASSLRFAETQYF
>TRBJ2-7|NA|TRBV24-1|NA
TGTGCCACCACCGGGACTTACAATGAGCAGTACTTC
CATTGTYNEQYF
>TRBJ1-2|few|TRBV4-1|NA
TGCGCCAGCAGCCGAGGAGAGGCAGACCTCTATGGCTACACCTTC
CASSRGEADLYGYTF
>TRBJ1-2|NA|TRBV25-1|TRBD1
TGTGCCAGCAGTGAGGAGGGACAGCAAACTCACTATGGCTACACCTTC
CASSEEGQQTHYGYTF
>TRBJ2-5|NA|TRBV29-1|NA
TGCAGCGTTGAGGGAAGGGGACTCACGGCCGAACAAGAGACCCAGTACTTC
CSVEGRGLTAEQETQYF
>TRBJ1-1|NA|TRBV5-1|NA
TGCGCCAGTTCGGCTCGACCGAGGGAAGAAGCTTTCTTT
CASSARPREEAFF
>TRBJ2-7|NA|TRBV5-1|TRBD1
TGCGCCAGCAGCTTGGAGGGGACAGGGAAATCCTACGAGCAGTACTTC
CASSLEGTGKSYEQYF
>TRBJ2-7|NA|TRBV9|TRBD1
TGTGCCAGCAGCGTAGCTGGGACAGGGGGCTACGAGCAGTACTTC
CASSVAGTGGYEQYF
>TRBJ1-2|few|TRBV12-3/TRBV12-4|NA
TGTGCCAGCAGTTTCGGTGAGACCAATGGCTACACCTTC
CASSFGETNGYTF
>TRBJ1-1|NA|TRBV4-2|NA
TGTGCCAGCAGCCGGGAAACGGGCACTGAAGCTTTCTTT
CASSRETGTEAFF
>TRBJ1-1|NA|TRBV6-5|TRBD1
TGTGCCAGCAGTTACACACTGACAGGGGAAGTCACTGAAGCTTTCTTT
CASSYTLTGEVTEAFF
>TRBJ1-4|NA|TRBV2|NA
TGTGCAAGCGGACAGCCCAATGAAAAACTGTTTTTT
CASGQPNEKLFF
>TRBJ2-7|NA|TRBV7-9|NA
TGTGCCAGCAGCTTAGAGGTCGGGGGGCAGTACTTC
CASSLEVGGQYF
>TRBJ2-5|few|TRBV7-2|NA
TGTGCCAGCAGCTTAGTGAGAATTCCAGAGACCCAGTACTTC
CASSLVRIPETQYF
>TRBJ2-6|NA|TRBV20-1|NA
TGCAGTGCTAGACAGCTTGGGAGCTCTGGGGCCAACGTCCTGACTTTC
CSARQLGSSGANVLTF
>TRBJ1-4|NA|TRBV10-3|NA
TGTGCCATCAGTGACGGGTTTTATGAAAAACTGTTTTTT
CAISDGFYEKLFF